This TCR beta chain came from a study of T cells in localized non-small cell lung cancer. The method was immunoSEQ multiplex PCR; TCRdb's version includes in-frame clones alone and lacks a portion of them. The table shows tens of thousands of clones, with around 85% occurring only once. Germline-derived CDR1 and CDR2 are MDHEN and SYDVKM. V gave up 5 bases and J gave up 0 bases; unmatched junction bases: 11. CDR3 size: 19 residues. The sample consisted of peripheral blood, taken before any cancer treatment. The chain couples TRBV28 to TRBJ2-6; 9 positions match TRBD1. This clonotype was obtained from a man aged 40-75 years with stage I lung adenocarcinoma. CDR3 sequence reads: CASSPLTGGGFSGANVLTF. In nucleotides, the CDR3 is TGTGCCAGCAGTCCCCTGACAGGGGGAGGATTCTCTGGGGCCAACGTCCTGACTTTC.